This T cell receptor (beta chain) appears in the sequencing data of a study of blood T cell repertoires in COVID-19. About the research overall: The study drew acute and convalescent COVID-19 samples from the United States, Italy and Spain. PBMCs, B-cell-depleted T cells, or T cells provided the cDNA or gDNA that made up the material.

As originally analysed: Researchers report that nucleated cell counts were estimated from reference gene primer amplification. Profiling relied on immunoSEQ multiplex PCR, and the TCRdb table lists in-frame clones only, not all of them. V, J and clone size are those of that table, while D and trimming were read from the DNA. This sample has some 140,000 clones, with 79% found just once. CDR3 length: 15 amino acids. J was trimmed by 3 bases and V by 6 bases; bases with no gene match: 11. Germline values: CDR1 LNHDA, CDR2 SQIVND (reference sequence). The clonotype originates from a man aged 55 to 70 with acute or convalescent COVID-19. The V call is TRBV19, the J call TRBJ2-7, with 7 nucleotides matching TRBD2. The sequencing input was peripheral blood. The CDR3 is CASRGNAGANYEQYF. Written as DNA, the CDR3 is TGTGCCAGTAGGGGGAATGCGGGAGCTAACTACGAGCAGTACTTC.